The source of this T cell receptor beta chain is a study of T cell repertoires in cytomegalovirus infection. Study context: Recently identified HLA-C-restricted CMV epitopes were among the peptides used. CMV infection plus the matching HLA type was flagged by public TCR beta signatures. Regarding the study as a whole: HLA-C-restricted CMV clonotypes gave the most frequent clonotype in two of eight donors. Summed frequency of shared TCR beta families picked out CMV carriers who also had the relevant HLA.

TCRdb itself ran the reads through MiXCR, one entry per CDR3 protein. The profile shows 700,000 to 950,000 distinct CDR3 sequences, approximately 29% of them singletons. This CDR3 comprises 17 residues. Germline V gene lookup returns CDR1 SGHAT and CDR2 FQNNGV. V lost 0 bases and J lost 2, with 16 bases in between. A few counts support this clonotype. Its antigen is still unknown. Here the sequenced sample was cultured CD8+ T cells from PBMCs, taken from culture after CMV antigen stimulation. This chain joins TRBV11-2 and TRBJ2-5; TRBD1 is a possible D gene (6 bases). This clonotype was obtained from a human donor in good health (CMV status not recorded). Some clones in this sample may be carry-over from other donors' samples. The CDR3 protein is CASSLEGQGPNQETQYF. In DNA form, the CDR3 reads TGTGCCAGCAGCTTAGAAGGGCAGGGGCCGAATCAAGAGACCCAGTACTTC. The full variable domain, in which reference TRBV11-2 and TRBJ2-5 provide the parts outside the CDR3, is EAGVAQSPRYKIIEKRQSVAFWCNPISGHATLYWYQQILGQGPKLLIQFQNNGVVDDSQLPKDRFSAERLKGVDSTLKIQPAKLEDSAVYLCASSLEGQGPNQETQYFGPGTRLLVL.